This passage covers 5 T cell receptor beta chains from one sample sequenced in a study of T cells after yellow fever vaccination. MiXCR, run by TCRdb on the 5' RACE reads, gives a single entry per CDR3 protein. The table includes 550,000 or so distinct CDR3 sequences, about 19% detected once. The sample in question was PBMCs, obtained 15 days after the yellow fever booster vaccination. The receptor source for this set is a man between 25 and 39 years old who received the YFV17D yellow fever vaccine.

The chain recombines TRBV4-3 with TRBJ2-1; a possible D gene is TRBD2 (5 bases). Per the germline V gene, CDR1 is LGHNA and CDR2 is YSLEER. This CDR3 spans 15 amino acids. V was pared by 1 base and J by 7 bases, with 14 bases between. Here the CDR3 DNA reads TGCGCCAGCAGCCAAGCGGGATTCCTCATTAATGAGCAGTTCTTC. Translating gives CASSQAGFLINEQFF.

This clonotype was seen only a few times. This chain uses TRBV12-3 or TRBV12-4 with TRBJ2-5; 9 bases map to TRBD1. The CDR3 runs 13 residues. After removal of 7 bases from V and 3 bases from J, the junction contained 3 bases not matched to a gene. Here the CDR3 reads CASTRTGEETQYF. CDR3 sequence (DNA): TGTGCCAGCACGCGGACAGGGGAAGAGACCCAGTACTTC.

The sample holds a few counts of this clonotype. The rearrangement links TRBV5-1 to TRBJ2-2, with TRBD1 matching over 9 bases. The germline CDR1 and CDR2 sequences are SGHRS and YFSETQ. Trimming took 0 bases from V and 6 from J; bases not matched to a gene: 6. The CDR3 covers 16 residues. CDR3 sequence: CASSLDRTGVAGELFF. The CDR3 DNA reads as TGCGCCAGCAGCTTGGACCGGACAGGGGTGGCCGGGGAGCTGTTTTTT.

In its sample, this clonotype was seen a few times. The chain carries TRBV7-3 and TRBJ1-1; 7 bases agree with TRBD1. Germline V gene lookup returns CDR1 SGHTA and CDR2 FQGTGA. Trimming removed 2 bases from V and 3 bases from J; junction bases left unmatched: 6. This CDR3 is 15 amino acids long. The CDR3 is CASSLLDRFDTEAFF. The CDR3 region has the DNA TGTGCCAGCAGCTTACTGGACAGGTTCGACACTGAAGCTTTCTTT.

The chain has TRBV20-1 and TRBJ2-3; 7 bases agree with TRBD2. This CDR3 region has 15 residues. J lost 2 bases, V lost 5 bases, and 10 bases had no gene match. Germline loops: CDR1 DFQATT, CDR2 SNEGSKA (reference sequence). The CDR3 loop reads CSASSSAGFTDTQYF. The CDR3 nucleotides are TGCAGTGCTTCCTCTTCAGCGGGATTCACAGATACGCAGTATTTT.